This T cell receptor beta chain appears in the sequencing data of a study of cytomegalovirus exposure and HLA in healthy donors. J lost 5 bases, V lost 4 bases, and 2 bases had no gene match. CDR3 length: 14 residues. The germline V gene has CDR1 SGHDN and CDR2 FVKESK. Separate from the approximately 670-subject first cohort, the roughly 120-subject validation cohort was the one that the donors belonged to. Assay used: immunoSEQ multiplex PCR; TCRdb lists only in-frame clones, some missing. The sample lists 100,000 to 150,000 clones, roughly 90% occurring once. Study-wide results and caveats: Researchers counted around 180 TCR beta chains as cytomegalovirus-associated. Diagnosis of cytomegalovirus status made by the classifier reportedly showed high specificity and sensitivity.

A note on this clone: The antigen is undetermined.

The sequenced sample was PBMCs. The TCR comes from a woman between 18 and 29 years old in good health and CMV-seronegative. The V call is TRBV14, the J call TRBJ1-5, with 10 bases lining up with TRBD1. The CDR3 DNA reads TGTGCCAGCAGCCCTGACAGGGGGCATCAGCCCCAGCATTTT. Translation: CASSPDRGHQPQHF.